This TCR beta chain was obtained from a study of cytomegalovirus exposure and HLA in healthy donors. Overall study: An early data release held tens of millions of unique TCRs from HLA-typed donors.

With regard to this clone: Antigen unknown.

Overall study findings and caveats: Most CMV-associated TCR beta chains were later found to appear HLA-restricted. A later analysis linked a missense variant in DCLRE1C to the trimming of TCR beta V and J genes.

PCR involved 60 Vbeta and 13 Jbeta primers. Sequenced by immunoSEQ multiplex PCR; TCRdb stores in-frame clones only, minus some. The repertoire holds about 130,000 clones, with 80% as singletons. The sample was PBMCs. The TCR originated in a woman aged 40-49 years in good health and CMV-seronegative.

The CDR3 DNA reads as TGTGCCAGCAGTTTATTGCCAGGAACTAGCAATGAGCAGTTCTTC. Protein: CASSLLPGTSNEQFF. The V gene is TRBV27, the J gene TRBJ2-1; a weak D match, TRBD2 (5 bases). Looked up from germline, CDR1 is MNHEY and CDR2 is SMNVEV (reference sequence). This CDR3 has 15 amino acids. Between the trimmed V and J ends, which lost 1 base and 6 bases, there was a span of 13 bases.